This T cell receptor (beta chain) was profiled in a study of control samples from healthy donors and cancer patients. V dropped 8 bases and J dropped 2; count of bases not matched to a gene: 4. The CDR3 contains 14 residues. Germline lookup yields CDR1 WNHNN and CDR2 SYGVQD (reference sequence). TCRdb's table, derived via immunoSEQ multiplex PCR, lists solely in-frame clones and lacks some. This sample has 70,000 to 80,000 clones, with approximately 91% found just once. In this sample, this clone turned up once. The chain is built from TRBV10-1 and TRBJ2-7; 12 bases line up with TRBD1. This clonotype was sampled from a woman in her 50s with colorectal cancer. The sequencing input was PBMCs. This CDR3 is CASGRDRGPYEQYV. For the CDR3, the DNA is TGCGCCAGCGGCCGGGACAGGGGGCCCTACGAGCAGTACGTC.